This T cell receptor (beta chain) comes out of a study of CD8+CD57+ T cells in acquired aplastic anemia. Study context: Sorting CD4+ and CD8+ cells gave DNA averaging 3.2 ug. Study-wide findings and caveats: Patients and controls had in common twenty-nine CD8+ CDR3 sequences. Patient and control CD8+ Simpson's diversity was not significantly different.

This clonotype showed up just a few times. The antigen is not known. The use of genomic DNA as template underpinned the TCR beta VDJ and CDR3 profiling. TCRdb used MiXCR to reprocess the reads, holding one entry per CDR3 protein. The repertoire holds approximately 270,000 distinct CDR3 sequences, with approximately 55% as singletons. In germline, CDR1 is SEHNR, CDR2 FQNEAQ (reference sequence). This CDR3 contains 14 residues. J gave up 1 base and V 5 bases, and 2 bases lay outside the gene matches. This sequence was found in a human donor with severe aplastic anemia or a healthy control (not recorded which). The gene calls are TRBV7-9 and TRBJ2-5, with 9 bases that match TRBD2. The material sequenced was sorted CD4+, CD8+, or CD8+CD57+ T cells (not recorded which) from PBMCs. The CDR3 sequence: CASSLTSGQETQYF. CDR3 coding DNA: TGTGCCAGCAGCCTGACTAGCGGCCAAGAGACCCAGTACTTC.